Listed below are T cell receptor beta chains from one sample, sequenced in a study of molecular identifiers for immune sequencing clone quantification. TCRdb called the PCR reads again in MiXCR, with one record for every CDR3 protein. The table shows a few hundred thousand distinct CDR3 sequences, with around 23% occurring only once. The specimen sequenced was naive CD8+ T cells from blood, with Jurkat cell RNA spiked in. The receptors were sampled from a human donor in good health. Some libraries in this study had Jurkat cell RNA spiked in. The CDR3 runs from the conserved cysteine through the conserved F or W. D genes are given only for firm matches. Size tells how often a clone was seen (once, few, many) or the class of an expanded clone, and some rows leave it out.

d_gene	j_gene	abundance	v_gene	CDR3aa	CDR3nt
NA	TRBJ2-7	NA	TRBV10-3	CAIRPGTGNPYEQYF	TGTGCCATCAGACCCGGGACGGGTAACCCCTACGAGCAGTACTTC
NA	TRBJ2-5	few	TRBV6-5	CASCKWDGEETQYF	TGTGCCAGCTGTAAATGGGACGGAGAAGAGACCCAGTACTTC
TRBD2	TRBJ2-2	NA	TRBV2	CASSELAGEGTGELFF	TGTGCCAGCAGTGAATTAGCGGGAGAAGGCACCGGGGAGCTGTTTTTT
NA	TRBJ2-7	NA	TRBV30	CAWSPRGGTYEQYF	TGTGCCTGGAGTCCGAGAGGGGGAACCTACGAGCAGTACTTC
NA	TRBJ2-3	many	TRBV6-5	CASSYSASRSTDTQYF	TGTGCCAGCAGTTACTCGGCCAGCAGAAGCACAGATACGCAGTATTTT
TRBD1	TRBJ1-1	many	TRBV6-6	CASSDGQGNTEAFF	TGTGCCAGCAGCGATGGACAGGGGAATACTGAAGCTTTCTTT
TRBD1	TRBJ2-5	NA	TRBV19	CASSTGQDLETQYF	TGTGCCAGTAGTACGGGACAGGACCTGGAGACCCAGTACTTC
NA	TRBJ2-4	many	TRBV21-1	CASRADIAKNIQYF	TGTGCCAGCAGGGCGGATATAGCCAAAAACATTCAGTACTTC
TRBD1	TRBJ1-2	NA	TRBV4-3	CASSQDRTGASGYTF	TGCGCCAGCAGCCAAGATCGTACAGGGGCAAGCGGCTACACCTTC
NA	TRBJ2-3	NA	TRBV7-2	CASSRIQAAGDTHYF	TGTGCCAGCAGCAGGATACAAGCGGCAGGAGATACGCACTATTTT
TRBD2	TRBJ2-7	many	TRBV6-6	CATAGGGYEQYF	TGTGCCACCGCGGGGGGTGGGTACGAGCAGTACTTC
NA	TRBJ2-3	few	TRBV13	CASSAWTAVTDTQYF	TGTGCCAGCAGCGCGTGGACAGCCGTCACAGATACGCAGTATTTT
NA	TRBJ2-2	few	TRBV4-3	CASSQDRGQITGELFF	TGCGCCAGCAGCCAAGACAGGGGTCAAATCACCGGGGAGCTGTTTTTT
TRBD2	TRBJ2-3	NA	TRBV29-1	CSVDSGSADTQYF	TGCAGCGTGGATAGCGGGAGCGCAGATACGCAGTATTTT
TRBD2	TRBJ2-7	NA	TRBV6-2/TRBV6-3	CASSSSLPSGYEQYF	TGTGCCAGCAGTTCCTCCTTGCCTAGCGGCTACGAGCAGTACTTC
NA	TRBJ2-7	many	TRBV4-3	CASSQEVSGLAYEQYF	TGCGCCAGCAGCCAAGAAGTCTCCGGGTTAGCCTACGAGCAGTACTTC
TRBD2	TRBJ2-2	many	TRBV6-2/TRBV6-3	CASSFWSGRELNTGELFF	TGTGCCAGCAGTTTTTGGAGCGGGAGGGAACTGAACACCGGGGAGCTGTTTTTT
TRBD1	TRBJ2-7	few	TRBV2	CASGQAGGFYEQYF	TGTGCCAGCGGGCAGGCAGGGGGTTTCTACGAGCAGTACTTC
NA	TRBJ1-1	many	TRBV5-8	CASSFQGLNTEAFF	TGTGCCAGCAGCTTTCAGGGCCTGAACACTGAAGCTTTCTTT
NA	TRBJ2-7	many	TRBV3-1	CASSPEETYEQYF	TGTGCCAGCAGCCCGGAGGAAACCTACGAGCAGTACTTC
NA	TRBJ1-2	NA	TRBV4-1	CASSQSTRAANHGYTF	TGCGCCAGCAGCCAATCAACCCGAGCAGCCAACCATGGCTACACCTTC
NA	TRBJ2-5	few	TRBV7-9	CASSHLQGLETQYF	TGTGCCAGCAGCCATTTACAGGGTCTGGAGACCCAGTACTTC
TRBD1	TRBJ2-4	few	TRBV6-5	CASSHGTGDIQYF	TGTGCCAGCAGTCATGGAACAGGGGACATTCAGTACTTC
NA	TRBJ2-5	NA	TRBV19	CASSISGEETQYF	TGTGCCAGTAGTATCTCAGGGGAAGAGACCCAGTACTTC
NA	TRBJ2-2	NA	TRBV7-9	CASSPSSWRGELFF	TGTGCCAGCAGCCCGTCGTCCTGGCGCGGGGAGCTGTTTTTT
NA	TRBJ1-1	many	TRBV5-6	CASSLWTAMNTEAFF	TGTGCCAGCAGCCTTTGGACAGCCATGAACACTGAAGCTTTCTTT
NA	TRBJ2-5	NA	TRBV7-5	CISVPAAPRDRTETQYF	TGTATCTCCGTGCCAGCAGCTCCCCGGGACAGGACAGAGACCCAGTACTTC